This paragraph covers one T cell receptor (beta chain) sequence. TCRdb keeps only in-frame clones here, not all; method: immunoSEQ multiplex PCR. This sample yields about 220,000 clones, of which around 82% are seen a single time; roughly 13% belongs to the top ten. This sample is drawn from a study of blood T cell repertoires in COVID-19. Across the study: The analysed material was cDNA or gDNA that came from T cells, B-cell-depleted T cells, or PBMCs.

From germline, CDR1 is LNHDA and CDR2 SQIVND (reference sequence). Germline trimming cut 4 bases from V and 4 bases from J; bases unmatched to any gene: 8. CDR3 length: 17 amino acids. V is TRBV19 and J is TRBJ2-1; 12 bases fit TRBD2. Source material: peripheral blood. This TCR was recovered from a human donor in a cohort sampled during active COVID-19. CDR3 in amino acids: CASSTRLAGESYNEQFF. DNA of the CDR3: TGTGCCAGTAGTACCCGACTAGCGGGAGAGTCTTACAATGAGCAGTTCTTC.